This TCR beta chain stems from a study of T-cell reconstitution after alpha-beta-depleted transplantation in children. Preparation of the TCRbeta library involved a method that used unique molecular identifiers. TCRdb analysed the PCR reads with MiXCR anew, one entry per CDR3 protein. The profile covers around 340,000 distinct CDR3 sequences, with about an eighth appearing a single time and 3.5% to 4.5% taken by the ten largest. The CDR3 runs 14 residues. V lost 6 bases to trimming and J lost 4 bases; unmatched junction nucleotides: 8. Germline CDR1 and CDR2: SQVTM and ANQGSEA. This clonotype was obtained from a human donor who donated a stem cell graft to a child with Fanconi anemia. The sequenced sample was PBMCs, obtained from the stem cell graft. The J gene is TRBJ2-2, the V gene TRBV29-1; 7 bases are shared with TRBD1. The CDR3 reads CSVQGVKFTGELFF. CDR3 nucleotide sequence: TGCAGCGTCCAGGGGGTAAAGTTCACCGGGGAGCTGTTTTTT.